Each of the 30 T cell receptor beta chains below was sequenced from the same sample in a study of CXCR3-negative and CXCR3-positive naive CD8 T cells. The method, 5' RACE with UMI labels, was used to prepare the TRB cDNA libraries. From its re-call of the 5' RACE reads, TCRdb lists each CDR3 protein once, without DNA. The listing records under 75,000 distinct CDR3 sequences. Sequencing was carried out using naive CXCR3- CD8+ T cells from blood. The subset: CD45RO-CCR7+CD27+CD95- naive CD8+ T cells lacking CXCR3 (TNR3-). These receptors were collected from a human donor in good health. Some clones in this sample may be carry-over from other donors' samples.

The chain couples TRBV10-2 to TRBJ2-1; the D call of TRBD2 rests on TCRdb alone, since no DNA is present to check it. The CDR3 runs 15 residues. Looked up from germline, CDR1 is WSHSY and CDR2 is SAAADI. The CDR3 protein is CASPFRRAPRDEQFF.

CDR3 in amino acids: CASSLEVVPRGTFYEQFF. The V gene is TRBV7-9, the J gene TRBJ2-1; checking the TCRdb D call of TRBD2 is not possible without DNA. CDR1 and CDR2 from the germline V gene are SEHNR and FQNEAQ (reference sequence). The CDR3 covers 18 residues.

The chain combines TRBV6-2 or TRBV6-3 with TRBJ2-4; lacking DNA, the TRBD1 call made by TCRdb goes unchecked. CDR1 and CDR2 (germline): MNHEY, SVGEGT. This CDR3 comprises 16 residues. The CDR3 spells CASSPAEQGTKNIQYF.

The rearrangement joins TRBV25-1 to TRBJ1-1; TCRdb reports TRBD1, a call that lacks DNA to check it against. Germline CDR1 and CDR2: MGHDK and SYGVNS. The CDR3 extends over 15 amino acids. The CDR3 loop reads CASSELLGQGFGAFF.

This chain connects TRBV28 to TRBJ1-3. The CDR3 extends over 15 amino acids. The germline gives CDR1 MDHEN, CDR2 SYDVKM. The CDR3 spells CASSFMRYSGNTIYF.

The chain recombines TRBV24-1 with TRBJ2-1; TCRdb gives TRBD2 as the D gene, but with no DNA this cannot be confirmed. Germline V gives CDR1 KGHDR, CDR2 SFDVKD. CDR3 length equals 15 residues. CDR3 in amino acids: CATSSGTSGYNEQFF.

J is TRBJ2-2 and V is TRBV7-9; lacking DNA, the TRBD2 call made by TCRdb goes unchecked. This CDR3 comprises 15 residues. Germline V gives CDR1 SEHNR, CDR2 FQNEAQ (reference sequence). The CDR3 loop reads CASSSRDSGAGELFF.

V gene TRBV11-2 combines with J gene TRBJ1-1; TCRdb's D call, TRBD1, is unchecked because there is no DNA. Germline V lookup: CDR1 SGHAT, CDR2 FQNNGV. This CDR3 is built from 15 residues. The CDR3 region is CASSPYFGPGIEAFF.

The chain uses TRBV10-3 and TRBJ1-4. The CDR3 is 13 amino acids. Per the germline V gene, CDR1 is ENHRY and CDR2 is SYGVKD. The CDR3 protein is CAISESWNEKLFF.

This chain uses TRBV12-3 or TRBV12-4 with TRBJ2-2; TCRdb proposes TRBD2, but this gene call is untestable without DNA. CDR3 length: 16 amino acids. This CDR3 reads CASSLRGIRNTGELFF.

The CDR3 is CASTQGCQFHEQFF. This chain connects TRBV6-8 to TRBJ2-1; absent DNA, TCRdb's TRBD1 call cannot be checked. CDR3 length: 14 residues. Germline CDR1 is MNHGY and CDR2 is SAAAGT.

The chain has TRBV6-6 and TRBJ1-3. Germline lookup yields CDR1 MNHNY and CDR2 SVGAGI (reference sequence). The CDR3 runs to 13 residues. The CDR3 loop reads CASSPISGNTIYF.

The V gene is TRBV7-2, the J gene TRBJ1-1. CDR3 length equals 16 residues. Germline V CDR1 and CDR2: SGHTA, FQGNSA. This chain's CDR3 is CASSSGPGFMNTEAFF. Full variable domain (rest looked up from reference TRBV7-2 and TRBJ1-1): GAGVSQSPSNKVTEKGKDVELRCDPISGHTALYWYRQSLGQGLEFLIYFQGNSAPDKSGLPSDRFSAERTGGSVSTLTIQRTQQEDSAVYLCASSSGPGFMNTEAFFGQGTRLTVV.

The chain recombines TRBV27 with TRBJ1-2. Germline V gene sequence: CDR1 MNHEY, CDR2 SMNVEV (reference sequence). This CDR3 spans 14 amino acids. CDR3 region: CASSFTAENYGYTF.

J is TRBJ1-5 and V is TRBV12-3 or TRBV12-4; the D call from TCRdb, TRBD1, cannot be confirmed without DNA. The CDR3 extends over 13 amino acids. This chain's CDR3 is CASRTGPSQPQHF.

The gene calls are TRBV7-3 and TRBJ2-7; TCRdb indicates TRBD1, and absent DNA this call remains unverified. Germline CDR1 SGHTA, CDR2 FQGTGA. The CDR3 has 13 residues. The CDR3 sequence is CASSPNTGAEQYF.

V usage is TRBV28 and J usage is TRBJ2-2; TCRdb's assignment of TRBD1 cannot be checked, as there is no DNA. CDR3 size: 16 residues. Germline-derived CDR1 and CDR2 are MDHEN and SYDVKM. The CDR3 loop reads CASSLIVVPGTGELFF.

V is TRBV14 and J is TRBJ1-2; TCRdb names TRBD1, which stays unverified in the absence of DNA. CDR1 and CDR2 (germline): SGHDN, FVKESK. This CDR3 comprises 15 residues. The CDR3 loop is CASSQVAGGDYGYTF. Variable domain in full (rest from reference TRBV14 and TRBJ1-2): EAGVTQFPSHSVIEKGQTVTLRCDPISGHDNLYWYRRVMGKEIKFLLHFVKESKQDESGMPNNRFLAERTGGTYSTLKVQPAELEDSGVYFCASSQVAGGDYGYTFGSGTRLTVV.

The rearrangement uses TRBV29-1 and TRBJ2-1; the D call of TRBD1 rests on TCRdb alone, since no DNA is present to check it. The CDR3 runs 14 residues. Per germline, CDR1 SQVTM and CDR2 ANQGSEA. The CDR3 is CSVELRGFYNEQFF.

This chain uses TRBV9 with TRBJ2-1; TCRdb indicates TRBD1, and absent DNA this call remains unverified. This CDR3 comprises 16 residues. Germline CDR1 SGDLS, CDR2 YYNGEE. CDR3 loop: CASSSPQGVPEDEQFF. The variable domain in full, completed from reference TRBV9 and TRBJ2-1, reads DSGVTQTPKHLITATGQRVTLRCSPRSGDLSVYWYQQSLDQGLQFLIQYYNGEERAKGNILERFSAQQFPDLHSELNLSSLELGDSALYFCASSSPQGVPEDEQFFGPGTRLTVL.

The chain uses TRBV7-9 and TRBJ1-1; TCRdb's D call of TRBD1 is untestable without DNA. The length of the CDR3 is 16 residues. CDR1 is SEHNR, CDR2 FQNEAQ, per germline (reference sequence). The CDR3: CASSSPQDAHHPEAFF. The variable domain in full, with the rest retrieved from reference TRBV7-9 and TRBJ1-1, is DTGVSQNPRHKITKRGQNVTFRCDPISEHNRLYWYRQTLGQGPEFLTYFQNEAQLEKSRLLSDRFSAERPKGSFSTLEIQRTEQGDSAMYLCASSSPQDAHHPEAFFGQGTRLTVV.

The V and J genes are TRBV28 and TRBJ1-4; TCRdb designates TRBD1, a call that cannot be tested without DNA. The CDR3 consists of 14 residues. CDR1 and CDR2 (germline): MDHEN, SYDVKM. CDR3 region: CASSYRGTNEKLFF.

V gene TRBV20-1 combines with J gene TRBJ2-7; with no DNA, the TCRdb D assignment of TRBD1 cannot be verified. Germline values: CDR1 DFQATT, CDR2 SNEGSKA (reference sequence). The CDR3 has 15 residues. CDR3 loop: CSARDGTEVGYEQYF.

V usage is TRBV4-3 and J usage is TRBJ2-1; TCRdb designates TRBD1, a call that cannot be tested without DNA. This CDR3 is 16 amino acids long. Germline CDR1 reads LGHNA; CDR2 reads YSLEER. CDR3 protein: CASSLRTGGSYNEQFF.

The chain employs TRBV29-1 and TRBJ2-7. The CDR3 covers 12 residues. Germline CDR1 SQVTM, CDR2 ANQGSEA. The CDR3 reads CSVEVRPYEQYF.

The genes are TRBV28 and TRBJ1-3. CDR3 length: 11 residues. In germline, CDR1 is MDHEN, CDR2 SYDVKM. CDR3 residues: CASSHGDTIYF.

The chain combines TRBV7-2 with TRBJ2-1; TCRdb lists TRBD1, though no DNA is available to test this call. The CDR3 loop spans 14 amino acids. The germline gives CDR1 SGHTA, CDR2 FQGNSA. The CDR3 protein is CASSRGQSSGEQFF.

V is TRBV19 and J is TRBJ2-7. Germline CDR1 LNHDA, CDR2 SQIVND (reference sequence). The CDR3 is made up of 12 amino acids. CDR3 protein: CASGQGLYEQYF.

This chain links TRBV6-5 with TRBJ2-7. The CDR3 totals 15 residues. The V gene's germline CDR1 is MNHEY and CDR2 SVGAGI. This CDR3 is CARSYSGQGSYEQYF.

The V and J genes are TRBV6-4 and TRBJ2-3; TCRdb's D call, TRBD2, is unchecked because there is no DNA. Germline V gene lookup returns CDR1 MRHNA and CDR2 SNTAGT. There are 13 residues in the CDR3. This CDR3 is CASSERGTDTQYF.